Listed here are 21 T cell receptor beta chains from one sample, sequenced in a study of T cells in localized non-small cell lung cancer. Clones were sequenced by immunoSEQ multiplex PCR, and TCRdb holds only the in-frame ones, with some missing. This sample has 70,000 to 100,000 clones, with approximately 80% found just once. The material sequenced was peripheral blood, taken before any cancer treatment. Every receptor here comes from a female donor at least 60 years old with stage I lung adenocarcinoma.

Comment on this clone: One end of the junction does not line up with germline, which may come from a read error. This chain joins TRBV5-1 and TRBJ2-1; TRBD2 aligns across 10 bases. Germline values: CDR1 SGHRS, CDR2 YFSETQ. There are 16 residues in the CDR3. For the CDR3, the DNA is TGCGCCAGCACCTTGGAGGGGCTAGCGGGGGACAATGAGCAGTTCTTC. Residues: CASTLEGLAGDNEQFF.

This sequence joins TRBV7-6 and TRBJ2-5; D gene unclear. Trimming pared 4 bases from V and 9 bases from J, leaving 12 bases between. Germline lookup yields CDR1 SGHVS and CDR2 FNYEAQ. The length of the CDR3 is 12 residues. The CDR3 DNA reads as TGTGCCAGCAGCTCGACTGAGGATGCCCAGTACTTC. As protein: CASSSTEDAQYF.

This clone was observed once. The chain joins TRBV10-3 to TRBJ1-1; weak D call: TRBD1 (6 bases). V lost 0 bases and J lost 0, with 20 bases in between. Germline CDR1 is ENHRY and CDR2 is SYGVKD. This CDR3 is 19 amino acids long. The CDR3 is CAISESLSGRGQLNTEAFF. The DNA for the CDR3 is TGTGCCATCAGTGAGTCGTTATCCGGTAGAGGACAGCTGAACACTGAAGCTTTCTTT.

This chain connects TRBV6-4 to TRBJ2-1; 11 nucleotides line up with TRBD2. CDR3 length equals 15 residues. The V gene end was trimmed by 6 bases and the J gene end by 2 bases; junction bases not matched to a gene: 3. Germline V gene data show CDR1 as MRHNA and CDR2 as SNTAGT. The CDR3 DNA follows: TGTGCCAGCAGCTTACTAGCGGGGGCCTACAATGAGCAGTTCTTC. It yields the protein CASSLLAGAYNEQFF.

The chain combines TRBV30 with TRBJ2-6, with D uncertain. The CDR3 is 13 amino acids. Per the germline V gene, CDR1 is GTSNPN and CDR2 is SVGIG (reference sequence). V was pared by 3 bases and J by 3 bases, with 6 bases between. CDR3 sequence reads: CAWRTGGANVLTF. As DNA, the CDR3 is TGTGCCTGGAGGACCGGTGGGGCCAACGTCCTGACTTTC.

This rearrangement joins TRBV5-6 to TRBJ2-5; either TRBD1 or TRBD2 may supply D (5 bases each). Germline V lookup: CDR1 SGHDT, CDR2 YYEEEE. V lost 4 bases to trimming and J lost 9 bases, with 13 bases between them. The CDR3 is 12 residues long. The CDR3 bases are TGTGCCAGCAGCCCGTATTTGGGGGCCCAGTACTTC. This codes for CASSPYLGAQYF.

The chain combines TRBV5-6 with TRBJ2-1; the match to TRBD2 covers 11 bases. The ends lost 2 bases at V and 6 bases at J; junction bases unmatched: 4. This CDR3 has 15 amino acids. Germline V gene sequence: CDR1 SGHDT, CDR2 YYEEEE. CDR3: CASSFSGGARNEQFF. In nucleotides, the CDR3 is TGTGCCAGCAGCTTTAGCGGGGGGGCACGCAATGAGCAGTTCTTC.

CDR3 in amino acids: CASRPGQGDGYTF. The CDR3 DNA reads TGTGCCAGTAGGCCCGGACAGGGAGATGGCTACACCTTC. This chain uses TRBV19 with TRBJ1-2, with 8 bases matching TRBD1. The CDR3 sequence is 13 residues long. From germline, CDR1 is LNHDA and CDR2 SQIVND (reference sequence). Unmatched junction bases numbered 6, after V lost 6 bases and J lost 6 bases.

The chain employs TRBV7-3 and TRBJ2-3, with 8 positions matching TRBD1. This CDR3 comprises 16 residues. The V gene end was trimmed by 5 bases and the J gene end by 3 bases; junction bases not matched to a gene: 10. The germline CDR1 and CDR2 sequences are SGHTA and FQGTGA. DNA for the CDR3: TGTGCCAGCAGCCCCTCCTTTAGGACAGGGACAGATACGCAGTATTTT. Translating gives CASSPSFRTGTDTQYF.

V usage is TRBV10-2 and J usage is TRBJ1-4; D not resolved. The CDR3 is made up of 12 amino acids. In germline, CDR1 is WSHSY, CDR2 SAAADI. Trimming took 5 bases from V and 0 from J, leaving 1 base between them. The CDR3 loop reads CASSPTNEKLFF. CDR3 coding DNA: TGCGCCAGCAGTCCAACTAATGAAAAACTGTTTTTT.

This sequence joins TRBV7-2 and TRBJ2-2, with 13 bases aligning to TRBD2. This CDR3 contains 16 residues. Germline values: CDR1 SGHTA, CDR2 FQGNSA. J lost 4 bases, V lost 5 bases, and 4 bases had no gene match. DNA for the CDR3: TGTGCCAGCAGCGGTGGACTAGCGGGGGTCACCGGGGAGCTGTTTTTT. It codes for CASSGGLAGVTGELFF.

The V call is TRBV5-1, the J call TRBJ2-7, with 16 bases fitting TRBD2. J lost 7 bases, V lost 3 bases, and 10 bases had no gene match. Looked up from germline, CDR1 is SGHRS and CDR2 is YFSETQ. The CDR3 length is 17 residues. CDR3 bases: TGCGCCAGCAGCTCGGGACTAGCGGGGGGGCCTCCTCCGGAGCAGTACTTC. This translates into CASSSGLAGGPPPEQYF.

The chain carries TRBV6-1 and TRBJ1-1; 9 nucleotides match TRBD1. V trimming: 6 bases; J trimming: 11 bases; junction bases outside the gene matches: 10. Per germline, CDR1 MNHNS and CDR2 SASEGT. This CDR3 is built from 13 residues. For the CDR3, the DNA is TGTGCCAGCAGCCAGGGACAGGGCCTGGGGGCTTTCTTT. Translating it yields CASSQGQGLGAFF.

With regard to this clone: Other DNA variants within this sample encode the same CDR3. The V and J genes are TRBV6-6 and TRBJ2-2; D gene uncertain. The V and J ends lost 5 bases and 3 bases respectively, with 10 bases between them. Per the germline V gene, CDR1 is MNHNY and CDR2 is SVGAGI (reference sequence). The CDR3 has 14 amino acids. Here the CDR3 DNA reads TGTGCCAGCAGTGCGACTGGCGACACCGGGGAGCTGTTTTTT. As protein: CASSATGDTGELFF.

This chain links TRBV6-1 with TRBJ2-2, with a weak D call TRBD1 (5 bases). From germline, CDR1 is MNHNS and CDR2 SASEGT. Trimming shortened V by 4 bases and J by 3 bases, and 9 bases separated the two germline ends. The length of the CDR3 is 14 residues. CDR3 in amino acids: CASSGTIDTGELFF. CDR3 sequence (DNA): TGTGCCAGCAGTGGGACAATTGACACCGGGGAGCTGTTTTTT.

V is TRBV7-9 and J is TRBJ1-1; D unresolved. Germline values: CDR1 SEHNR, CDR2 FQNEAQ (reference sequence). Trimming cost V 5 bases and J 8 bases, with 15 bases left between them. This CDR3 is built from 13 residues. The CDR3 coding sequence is TGTGCCAGCAGCCCCGCCTCGGGCTTGGAAGCTTTCTTT. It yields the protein CASSPASGLEAFF. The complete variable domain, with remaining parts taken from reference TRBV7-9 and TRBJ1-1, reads DTGVSQNPRHKITKRGQNVTFRCDPISEHNRLYWYRQTLGQGPEFLTYFQNEAQLEKSRLLSDRFSAERPKGSFSTLEIQRTEQGDSAMYLCASSPASGLEAFFGQGTRLTVV.

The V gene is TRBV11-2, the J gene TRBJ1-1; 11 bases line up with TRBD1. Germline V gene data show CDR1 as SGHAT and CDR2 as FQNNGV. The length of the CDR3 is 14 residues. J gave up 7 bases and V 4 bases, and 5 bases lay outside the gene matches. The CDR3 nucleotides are TGTGCCAGCAGCTCTCGGACAGGGGGCGTTGAAGCTTTCTTT. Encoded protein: CASSSRTGGVEAFF. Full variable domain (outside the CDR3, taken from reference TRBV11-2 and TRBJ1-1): EAGVAQSPRYKIIEKRQSVAFWCNPISGHATLYWYQQILGQGPKLLIQFQNNGVVDDSQLPKDRFSAERLKGVDSTLKIQPAKLEDSAVYLCASSSRTGGVEAFFGQGTRLTVV.

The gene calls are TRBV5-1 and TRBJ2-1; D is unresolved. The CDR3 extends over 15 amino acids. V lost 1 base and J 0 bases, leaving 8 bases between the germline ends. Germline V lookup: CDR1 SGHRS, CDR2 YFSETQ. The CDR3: CASSLISSSYNEQFF. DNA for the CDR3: TGCGCCAGCAGCTTGATCAGTAGCTCCTACAATGAGCAGTTCTTC.

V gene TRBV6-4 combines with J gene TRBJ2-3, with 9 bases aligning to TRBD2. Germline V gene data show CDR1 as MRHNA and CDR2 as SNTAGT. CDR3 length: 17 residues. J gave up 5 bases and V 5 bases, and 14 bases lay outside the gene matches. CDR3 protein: CASSKDGASGIEDTQYF. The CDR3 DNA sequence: TGTGCCAGCAGTAAGGACGGGGCTAGCGGGATAGAAGATACGCAGTATTTT.

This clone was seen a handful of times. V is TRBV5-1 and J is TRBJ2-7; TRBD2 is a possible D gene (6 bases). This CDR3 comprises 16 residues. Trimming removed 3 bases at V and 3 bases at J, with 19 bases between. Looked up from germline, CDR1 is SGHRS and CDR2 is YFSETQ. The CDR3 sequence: CASSSTSGLDYYEQYF. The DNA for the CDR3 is TGCGCCAGCAGCTCTACATCGGGACTTGACTACTACGAGCAGTACTTC.

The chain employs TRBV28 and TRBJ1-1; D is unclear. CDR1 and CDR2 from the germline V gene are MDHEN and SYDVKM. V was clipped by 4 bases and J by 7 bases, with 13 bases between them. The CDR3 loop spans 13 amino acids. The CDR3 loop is CASSSSGLREAFF. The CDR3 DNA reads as TGTGCCAGCAGTTCCTCAGGCCTACGTGAAGCTTTCTTT. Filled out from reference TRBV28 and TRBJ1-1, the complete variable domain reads DVKVTQSSRYLVKRTGEKVFLECVQDMDHENMFWYRQDPGLGLRLIYFSYDVKMKEKGDIPEGYSVSREKKERFSLILESASTNQTSMYLCASSSSGLREAFFGQGTRLTVV.